Listed below are T cell receptor beta chains from one sample, sequenced in a study of T cell clones after liver transplantation. Here immunoSEQ multiplex PCR was the method, and the copy in TCRdb shows in-frame clones only, minus some. The sample lists some 110,000 clones, roughly four fifths occurring once. Sequencing used CD4+ T cells from blood, obtained before liver transplant. These receptors all come from a human donor who received a liver transplant. The CDR3 runs from the conserved cysteine through the conserved F or W. Fields, in order: D gene, V gene, J gene, clone size, CDR3 protein, CDR3 DNA. A D gene is named only where the DNA matches it firmly. Not all rows give a size; the values are once, few, many and, for expanded clones, a class.

>-|TRBV6-1|TRBJ1-1|-
CASSELRANTEAFF
TGTGCCAGCAGTGAACTGAGGGCGAACACTGAAGCTTTCTTT
>-|TRBV15|TRBJ2-1|-
CATSREGANEQFF
TGTGCCACCAGCAGGGAGGGGGCCAATGAGCAGTTCTTC
>TRBD2|TRBV30|TRBJ2-7|-
CAWSVGTSGSYEQYF
TGTGCCTGGAGTGTTGGGACTAGCGGCTCCTACGAGCAGTACTTC
>-|TRBV7-8|TRBJ1-4|-
CASSLVSTATNEKLFF
TGTGCCAGCAGCTTAGTATCGACTGCAACTAATGAAAAACTGTTTTTT
>-|TRBV18|TRBJ1-1|-
CASSPTDTMNTEAFF
TGTGCCAGCTCACCAACAGATACTATGAACACTGAAGCTTTCTTT
>-|TRBV15|TRBJ2-2|-
CATSREIGVNTGELFF
TGTGCCACCAGCAGAGAGATAGGGGTGAACACCGGGGAGCTGTTTTTT
>-|TRBV7-7|TRBJ2-1|-
CASSSGQVGEQFF
TGTGCCAGCAGCTCGGGACAAGTGGGTGAGCAGTTCTTC
>TRBD2|TRBV5-1|TRBJ2-5|-
CASSLARTSGRETQYF
TGCGCCAGCAGCTTGGCCCGGACTAGCGGTAGGGAGACCCAGTACTTC
>-|TRBV7-3|TRBJ1-1|once
CASSLSPAMNTEAFF
TGTGCCAGCAGCTTAAGCCCAGCCATGAACACTGAAGCTTTCTTT
>TRBD2|TRBV7-2|TRBJ2-7|-
CASSSQTSGPSYF
TGTGCCAGCAGCTCCCAGACTAGCGGGCCCTCGTACTTC
>-|TRBV20-1|TRBJ1-1|few
CSALSAFF
TGCAGTGCTCTATCGGCTTTCTTT
>-|TRBV6-6|TRBJ1-1|-
CASSSVNTEAFF
TGTGCCAGCAGTTCAGTGAACACTGAAGCTTTCTTT
>-|TRBV21-1|TRBJ2-3|-
CASSNRARDDTDTQYF
TGTGCCAGCAGCAATCGGGCAAGGGACGACACAGATACGCAGTATTTT
>TRBD2|TRBV7-2|TRBJ2-3|-
CASSFLAGGADTQYF
TGTGCCAGCAGCTTCCTAGCGGGAGGGGCAGATACGCAGTATTTT
>-|TRBV9|TRBJ1-2|-
CASSVPYYGYTF
TGTGCCAGCAGCGTTCCGTACTATGGCTACACCTTC
>-|TRBV5-8|TRBJ2-7|-
CASSLGRTMTYEQYF
TGTGCCAGCAGCTTGGGCCGGACCATGACCTACGAGCAGTACTTC
>-|TRBV4-3|TRBJ1-1|-
CASSQEERHTEAFF
TGCGCCAGCAGCCAAGAGGAGAGGCACACTGAAGCTTTCTTT
>TRBD2|TRBV6-5|TRBJ2-7|-
CASSTRTSGAYEQYF
TGTGCCAGCAGCACCCGGACTAGTGGCGCCTACGAGCAGTACTTC
>-|TRBV25-1|TRBJ2-3|once
CASSDVGQSTDTQYF
TGTGCCAGCAGTGATGTAGGACAGAGCACAGATACGCAGTATTTT
>-|TRBV5-1|TRBJ2-5|-
CASSLESTGAETQYF
TGCGCCAGCAGCTTGGAGTCAACTGGGGCAGAGACCCAGTACTTC
>-|TRBV6-5|TRBJ1-6|-
CASSPQGYNSPLHF
TGTGCCAGCAGCCCACAGGGTTATAATTCACCCCTCCACTTT
>TRBD2|TRBV29-1|TRBJ2-1|-
CSTGLAAGIEQFF
TGCAGCACTGGACTAGCGGCCGGGATTGAGCAGTTCTTC
>-|TRBV6-4|TRBJ1-2|-
CASSDRYGYTF
TGTGCCAGCAGTGACCGCTATGGCTACACCTTC
>TRBD1|TRBV7-8|TRBJ2-7|-
CASSRPGQGAREQYF
TGTGCCAGCAGCCGGCCGGGACAGGGGGCGAGGGAGCAGTACTTC
>TRBD2|TRBV10-3|TRBJ2-7|-
CAIRGTMSYEQYF
TGTGCCATCAGGGGGACTATGTCCTACGAGCAGTACTTC
>TRBD2|TRBV18|TRBJ2-2|-
CASSPPEQAGVAGELFF
TGTGCCAGCTCACCACCGGAGCAAGCGGGAGTGGCCGGGGAGCTGTTTTTT
>TRBD1|TRBV5-1|TRBJ2-7|-
CASSKLITGGEQYF
TGCGCCAGCAGCAAACTGATAACAGGGGGTGAGCAGTACTTC
>TRBD1|TRBV6-5|TRBJ1-5|-
CASSYRGQGGNQPQHF
TGTGCCAGCAGTTACCGTGGACAGGGGGGGAATCAGCCCCAGCATTTT
>-|TRBV2|TRBJ1-2|-
CASSAYSVGYTF
TGTGCCAGCAGCGCCTATTCGGTTGGCTACACCTTC
>-|TRBV19|TRBJ1-5|-
CASREQQRAWEAQHF
TGTGCCAGCCGAGAGCAGCAGAGGGCCTGGGAGGCCCAGCATTTT
>-|TRBV6-5|TRBJ1-2|-
CASSYGTIANYGYTF
TGTGCCAGCAGTTACGGTACTATAGCTAACTATGGCTACACCTTC
>-|TRBV28|TRBJ1-3|-
CASSLRGRLGNTIYF
TGTGCCAGCAGTTTGCGGGGGCGCCTTGGAAACACCATATATTTT
>-|TRBV16|TRBJ1-5|-
CASSQSFGERSQPQHF
TGTGCCAGCAGCCAATCGTTCGGGGAACGAAGTCAGCCCCAGCATTTT
>TRBD2|TRBV9|TRBJ2-7|-
CASSVAGTSSYEQYF
TGTGCCAGCAGCGTAGCTGGGACTAGCAGTTACGAGCAGTACTTC
>-|TRBV5-1|TRBJ2-3|few
CASRGSTEMQYF
TGCGCCAGCAGGGGTTCCACTGAGATGCAGTATTTT
>-|TRBV11-3|TRBJ2-1|once
CASSFGPRAYNEQFF
TGTGCCAGCAGCTTCGGTCCCAGAGCCTACAATGAGCAGTTCTTC
>-|TRBV27|TRBJ2-5|-
CASSFSSATNSETQYF
TGTGCCAGCAGTTTTTCTAGCGCGACCAACTCAGAGACCCAGTACTTC
>TRBD1|TRBV5-6|TRBJ2-3|-
CASSLDRAVRQYF
TGTGCCAGCAGCCTGGACAGGGCAGTGAGGCAGTATTTT
>-|TRBV7-9|TRBJ2-7|-
CASSAQYRTNVYEQYF
TGTGCCAGCAGCGCCCAGTACAGAACCAACGTTTACGAGCAGTACTTC
>TRBD2|TRBV7-3|TRBJ2-1|-
CASSFLADNEQFF
TGTGCCAGCAGCTTCCTAGCGGACAATGAGCAGTTCTTC